Listed below are T cell receptor beta chains from one sample, sequenced in a study of blood T cell repertoires in COVID-19. Sequencing was performed with immunoSEQ multiplex PCR; in TCRdb, only in-frame clones are kept and a portion is missing. Here the sample spans 50,000 to 60,000 clones, 75% to 95% being singletons. The sample was peripheral blood. These receptors came from a man aged 35 to 55 with acute or convalescent COVID-19. Both conserved end residues are part of each CDR3. Each record gives: J gene, D gene, clone size, V gene, CDR3 DNA, CDR3 protein. The D gene is left open where the match is weak. Only some rows state a clone size, as once, few, many or a class for expanded clones.

j_gene: TRBJ2-1; d_gene: TRBD1; abundance: -; v_gene: TRBV25-1; CDR3nt: TGTGCCAGCAGTGAGGGACAGGGGTCCTACAATGAGCAGTTCTTC; CDR3aa: CASSEGQGSYNEQFF
j_gene: TRBJ2-1; d_gene: -; abundance: once; v_gene: TRBV4-1; CDR3nt: TGCGCCAGCAGCCAAGATCCTAGTTCCTACAATGAGCAGTTCTTC; CDR3aa: CASSQDPSSYNEQFF
j_gene: TRBJ2-1; d_gene: TRBD2; abundance: -; v_gene: TRBV15; CDR3nt: TGTGCCACCAGCAGAGATATTAGCGGGAGGATTGAGCAGTTCTTC; CDR3aa: CATSRDISGRIEQFF
j_gene: TRBJ2-7; d_gene: TRBD1; abundance: once; v_gene: TRBV5-8; CDR3nt: TGTGCCAGCAGCAGGGGACAGCCCCCCTACGAGCAGTACTTC; CDR3aa: CASSRGQPPYEQYF
j_gene: TRBJ1-1; d_gene: -; abundance: once; v_gene: TRBV19; CDR3nt: TGTGCCAGTAGTATAGAAGGGGGCACTGAAGCTTTCTTT; CDR3aa: CASSIEGGTEAFF
j_gene: TRBJ2-2; d_gene: TRBD1; abundance: -; v_gene: TRBV5-4; CDR3nt: TGTGCCAGCAGATTGAACAGGGGGAGCGGGGAGCTGTTTTTT; CDR3aa: CASRLNRGSGELFF
j_gene: TRBJ2-7; d_gene: -; abundance: -; v_gene: TRBV16; CDR3nt: TGTGCCAGCAGCCAATCGGTCCTAGGTCCGGTCGGGCAGTACTTC; CDR3aa: CASSQSVLGPVGQYF
j_gene: TRBJ1-2; d_gene: -; abundance: -; v_gene: TRBV9; CDR3nt: TGTGCCAGCAGCGTAGGAGGGAGTGGGGGCTACACCTTC; CDR3aa: CASSVGGSGGYTF
j_gene: TRBJ2-1; d_gene: -; abundance: -; v_gene: TRBV9; CDR3nt: TGTGCCAGCAGCCCGTGGCCTCGCAATGAGCAGTTCTTC; CDR3aa: CASSPWPRNEQFF
j_gene: TRBJ2-7; d_gene: -; abundance: -; v_gene: TRBV4-3; CDR3nt: TGCGCCAGCAGCCAAGTCTCGGGGCAGGGGTACGAGCAGTACTTC; CDR3aa: CASSQVSGQGYEQYF
j_gene: TRBJ2-7; d_gene: TRBD1; abundance: -; v_gene: TRBV19; CDR3nt: TGTGCCAGTAGCCAATATTTTAACCGGGACAGGGGGCTAGGAGAGCAGTACTTC; CDR3aa: CASSQYFNRDRGLGEQYF
j_gene: TRBJ2-3; d_gene: TRBD2; abundance: -; v_gene: TRBV5-4; CDR3nt: TGTGCCAGCAGCAAGGGACTAGCGGGGAGCACAGATACGCAGTATTTT; CDR3aa: CASSKGLAGSTDTQYF
j_gene: TRBJ1-4; d_gene: -; abundance: -; v_gene: TRBV6-5; CDR3nt: TGTGCCAGCAGCCCCGACGGGGGTTGGGAAAAACTGTTTTTT; CDR3aa: CASSPDGGWEKLFF
j_gene: TRBJ1-1; d_gene: -; abundance: -; v_gene: TRBV5-1; CDR3nt: TGCGCCAGCAGCCCGGGGAGGGAAACTGAAGCTTTCTTT; CDR3aa: CASSPGRETEAFF
j_gene: TRBJ2-3; d_gene: TRBD2; abundance: -; v_gene: TRBV5-1; CDR3nt: TGCGCCAGCAGCTTGTTGGCGGGGGGTACAGATACGCAGTATTTT; CDR3aa: CASSLLAGGTDTQYF
j_gene: TRBJ2-7; d_gene: -; abundance: once; v_gene: TRBV19; CDR3nt: TGTGCCAGTAGTACCCCGGGTAGCTCCTACGAGCAGTACTTC; CDR3aa: CASSTPGSSYEQYF
j_gene: TRBJ1-3; d_gene: -; abundance: -; v_gene: TRBV18; CDR3nt: TGTGCCAGCTCACCCTCTTCGGGAAACACCATATATTTT; CDR3aa: CASSPSSGNTIYF
j_gene: TRBJ2-1; d_gene: -; abundance: few; v_gene: TRBV18; CDR3nt: TGTGCCAGCTCACCTTCTGGACAGAACAATGAGCAGTTCTTC; CDR3aa: CASSPSGQNNEQFF
j_gene: TRBJ1-4; d_gene: -; abundance: -; v_gene: TRBV19; CDR3nt: TGTGCCAGTAGTCGGACTGCAACTAATGAAAAACTGTTTTTT; CDR3aa: CASSRTATNEKLFF
j_gene: TRBJ2-7; d_gene: TRBD2; abundance: -; v_gene: TRBV7-2; CDR3nt: TGTGCCAGCAGCACACCCAGCGGGAGGCTCGGTGACGAGCAGTACTTC; CDR3aa: CASSTPSGRLGDEQYF
j_gene: TRBJ2-7; d_gene: -; abundance: -; v_gene: TRBV28; CDR3nt: TGTGCCAGCAGCGGGAGTTCTCACCGTTACGAGCAGTACTTC; CDR3aa: CASSGSSHRYEQYF
j_gene: TRBJ1-5; d_gene: -; abundance: -; v_gene: TRBV15; CDR3nt: TGTGCCACTGGGGAGGGGTTGCGGGCCCAGCATTTT; CDR3aa: CATGEGLRAQHF
j_gene: TRBJ1-1; d_gene: -; abundance: -; v_gene: TRBV11-2; CDR3nt: TGTGCCAGCAGCTTAGATCTGCTAGGGGACACTGAAGCTTTCTTT; CDR3aa: CASSLDLLGDTEAFF
j_gene: TRBJ1-2; d_gene: -; abundance: -; v_gene: TRBV24-1; CDR3nt: TGTGCCACAAGTGAGGGAGGGGTGGGTCGTCGGAACTATGGCTACACCTTC; CDR3aa: CATSEGGVGRRNYGYTF
j_gene: TRBJ1-2; d_gene: TRBD1; abundance: -; v_gene: TRBV4-1; CDR3nt: TGCGCCAGCAGCCCTCAAGCCAGGACAGGGGGGGGAATGAGCTACACCTTC; CDR3aa: CASSPQARTGGGMSYTF
j_gene: TRBJ1-1; d_gene: -; abundance: -; v_gene: TRBV7-3; CDR3nt: TGTGCCAGCAGCCGAGAGCCAGGGGCAACTGAAGCTTTCTTT; CDR3aa: CASSREPGATEAFF
j_gene: TRBJ1-2; d_gene: -; abundance: -; v_gene: TRBV2; CDR3nt: TGTGCCAGCACCCCTTTAGCAGGGGAGAGCTACACCTTC; CDR3aa: CASTPLAGESYTF
j_gene: TRBJ1-6; d_gene: -; abundance: -; v_gene: TRBV7-9; CDR3nt: TGTGCCAGCAGCTTAGTAGGGGATAATTCACCCCTCCACTTT; CDR3aa: CASSLVGDNSPLHF
j_gene: TRBJ2-1; d_gene: -; abundance: -; v_gene: TRBV3-1/TRBV3-2; CDR3nt: TGTGCCAGCAGCCAAGGGCTAGGTTGGAATGAGCAGTTCTTC; CDR3aa: CASSQGLGWNEQFF
j_gene: TRBJ1-1; d_gene: TRBD1; abundance: -; v_gene: TRBV7-9; CDR3nt: TGTGCCAGCAGCTTAACCCGGCGATCGGACAGGGTCACTGAAGCTTTCTTT; CDR3aa: CASSLTRRSDRVTEAFF
j_gene: TRBJ1-6; d_gene: -; abundance: -; v_gene: TRBV19; CDR3nt: TGTGCCAGTAATGGACAGCTTAATTCACCCCTCCACTTT; CDR3aa: CASNGQLNSPLHF
j_gene: TRBJ2-5; d_gene: TRBD1; abundance: few; v_gene: TRBV27; CDR3nt: TGTGCCAGCAGTACCGGGACAGGGGGCGCGGAGACCCAGTACTTC; CDR3aa: CASSTGTGGAETQYF
j_gene: TRBJ2-1; d_gene: TRBD2; abundance: -; v_gene: TRBV6-5; CDR3nt: TGTGCCAGCAGGGCCCCGGGGGGCAATGAGCAGTTCTTC; CDR3aa: CASRAPGGNEQFF
j_gene: TRBJ2-7; d_gene: -; abundance: -; v_gene: TRBV5-1; CDR3nt: TGCGCCAGCAGCCCAAGCGGGCACATCTCCTACGAGCAGTACTTC; CDR3aa: CASSPSGHISYEQYF
j_gene: TRBJ2-1; d_gene: -; abundance: -; v_gene: TRBV5-1; CDR3nt: TGCGCCAGCAAGGAAAGGACAGTCTACAATGGTGAGCAGTTCTTC; CDR3aa: CASKERTVYNGEQFF
j_gene: TRBJ2-4; d_gene: -; abundance: few; v_gene: TRBV28; CDR3nt: TGTGCCAGCAGCCCAGGGAGGATAGCCAAAAACATTCAGTACTTC; CDR3aa: CASSPGRIAKNIQYF
j_gene: TRBJ2-7; d_gene: -; abundance: -; v_gene: TRBV7-8; CDR3nt: TGTGCCAGCAGCTTAGCGGGGATTGGGGGGACGTACTTC; CDR3aa: CASSLAGIGGTYF
j_gene: TRBJ2-7; d_gene: TRBD2; abundance: -; v_gene: TRBV19; CDR3nt: TGTGCCAGCCAGACGGGGGGAGTGGGACACGAGCAGTACTTC; CDR3aa: CASQTGGVGHEQYF
j_gene: TRBJ1-1; d_gene: TRBD1; abundance: -; v_gene: TRBV24-1; CDR3nt: TGTGCCACCGGGGGACAGGGGGTATTGAACACTGAAGCTTTCTTT; CDR3aa: CATGGQGVLNTEAFF
j_gene: TRBJ2-5; d_gene: -; abundance: -; v_gene: TRBV2; CDR3nt: TGTGCCAGCAATGCAGTACAACAAGAGACCCAGTACTTC; CDR3aa: CASNAVQQETQYF
j_gene: TRBJ2-7; d_gene: TRBD1; abundance: -; v_gene: TRBV28; CDR3nt: TGTGCCAGCAAATTGGACAGGGACGGCTACGAGCAGTACTTC; CDR3aa: CASKLDRDGYEQYF
j_gene: TRBJ1-3; d_gene: -; abundance: -; v_gene: TRBV30; CDR3nt: TGTGCCTGGATCCCTAACTCTGGAAACACCATATATTTT; CDR3aa: CAWIPNSGNTIYF
j_gene: TRBJ2-2; d_gene: -; abundance: -; v_gene: TRBV5-5; CDR3nt: TGTGCCAGCAGCTTGAGGGCAGGGGACACCGGGGAGCTGTTTTTT; CDR3aa: CASSLRAGDTGELFF
j_gene: TRBJ1-5; d_gene: -; abundance: -; v_gene: TRBV2; CDR3nt: TGTGCCAGTGGGCCCGGGAGGAGCAATCAGCCCCAGCATTTT; CDR3aa: CASGPGRSNQPQHF
j_gene: TRBJ2-7; d_gene: TRBD1; abundance: -; v_gene: TRBV6-5; CDR3nt: TGTGCCAGCAGCTCTTGGACAGGGGTGACCTACGAGCAGTACTTC; CDR3aa: CASSSWTGVTYEQYF
j_gene: TRBJ1-2; d_gene: -; abundance: -; v_gene: TRBV19; CDR3nt: TGTGCCAGTAGTATCCGGATCACAGACAACTATGGCTACACCTTC; CDR3aa: CASSIRITDNYGYTF
j_gene: TRBJ2-7; d_gene: -; abundance: -; v_gene: TRBV12-3/TRBV12-4; CDR3nt: TGTGCCAGCAGTTTCCAGGCCGACTACGAGCAGTACTTC; CDR3aa: CASSFQADYEQYF
j_gene: TRBJ1-2; d_gene: TRBD1; abundance: -; v_gene: TRBV7-2; CDR3nt: TGTGCCAGCAGCACCCGGGACAGGGATTACGCTGGCTACACCTTC; CDR3aa: CASSTRDRDYAGYTF
j_gene: TRBJ2-3; d_gene: -; abundance: -; v_gene: TRBV9; CDR3nt: TGTGCCAGCAGTGGGGGGATGGATACGCAGTATTTT; CDR3aa: CASSGGMDTQYF
j_gene: TRBJ2-3; d_gene: TRBD2; abundance: -; v_gene: TRBV4-1; CDR3nt: TGCGCCAGCAGCCAAGACACGGGGCTAGCGGATAGCACAGATACGCAGTATTTT; CDR3aa: CASSQDTGLADSTDTQYF
j_gene: TRBJ1-2; d_gene: -; abundance: -; v_gene: TRBV6-1; CDR3nt: TGTGCCAGCAGATTAGCCGACAGACCCAACTATGGCTACACCTTC; CDR3aa: CASRLADRPNYGYTF
j_gene: TRBJ2-7; d_gene: TRBD1; abundance: -; v_gene: TRBV4-1; CDR3nt: TGCGCCAGCAGCCCGATTCCCGGGACAGGGTTCAACGAGCAGTACTTC; CDR3aa: CASSPIPGTGFNEQYF
j_gene: TRBJ1-4; d_gene: -; abundance: -; v_gene: TRBV19; CDR3nt: TGTGCCAGTAGGGACCGGGGGATTAATGAAAAACTGTTTTTT; CDR3aa: CASRDRGINEKLFF
j_gene: TRBJ2-2; d_gene: TRBD2; abundance: -; v_gene: TRBV28; CDR3nt: TGTGCCAGCAGGTTAGCGGGAGGTATAGTCGGGGAGCTGTTTTTT; CDR3aa: CASRLAGGIVGELFF
j_gene: TRBJ2-1; d_gene: -; abundance: -; v_gene: TRBV24-1; CDR3nt: TGTGCCACCAGTGACTCCTCTACGGGGGACAATGAGCAGTTCTTC; CDR3aa: CATSDSSTGDNEQFF
j_gene: TRBJ2-1; d_gene: TRBD1; abundance: -; v_gene: TRBV3-1/TRBV3-2; CDR3nt: TGTGCCAGCAGCCAAGATCATGGGACAGGGGGCTTCAATGAGCAGTTCTTC; CDR3aa: CASSQDHGTGGFNEQFF